A single sample gave rise to the 5 T cell receptor beta chains below, sequenced in a study of post-analysis software for immune sequencing data. These receptors' targets are unknown. cDNA libraries of TCR beta carried unique molecular identifiers. TCRdb itself ran the PCR reads through MiXCR, one entry per CDR3 protein. The repertoire holds about 800,000 distinct CDR3 sequences, with less than 35% as singletons. Broader study findings: Higher frequency in patients than in controls was seen for five TRBV segments, with TRBV5-6, TRBV5-1 and TRBV20-1 among them.

Material for sequencing was blood. Receptors originate from a girl under 18 with multiple sclerosis.

The chain employs TRBV28 and TRBJ2-7, with 11 nucleotides matching TRBD2. The CDR3 runs 14 residues. Germline values: CDR1 MDHEN, CDR2 SYDVKM. V was clipped by 8 bases and J by 0 bases; unmatched bases: 3. The CDR3 region is CASLTSGSSYEQYF. The CDR3 coding sequence is TGTGCCAGCCTCACTAGCGGGAGCTCCTACGAGCAGTACTTC.

This clonotype was seen more than once but under ten times. V gene TRBV7-2 combines with J gene TRBJ2-7; TRBD2 matches 8 bases. The CDR3 covers 15 residues. V lost 6 bases and J lost 3; bases outside the gene matches: 10. Looked up from germline, CDR1 is SGHTA and CDR2 is FQGNSA. The CDR3 DNA follows: TGTGCCAGCAGTCCGGGGGGGACAAGTCTCTACGAGCAGTACTTC. Encoded protein: CASSPGGTSLYEQYF.

This clonotype was observed a few times. The chain couples TRBV25-1 to TRBJ1-2; D is possibly TRBD1 (5 bases). V lost 2 bases and J 8 bases, leaving 12 bases between the germline ends. CDR1 is MGHDK, CDR2 SYGVNS, per germline. This CDR3 is built from 13 residues. The CDR3 DNA reads as TGTGCCAGCAGTGAACTGGTCGGGGGAGGCTACACCTTC. It encodes CASSELVGGGYTF.

Ten or more counts support this clonotype. The rearrangement uses TRBV12-3 or TRBV12-4 and TRBJ2-7; 7 nucleotides align to TRBD1. J gave up 5 bases and V 9 bases, and 10 bases lay outside the gene matches. The CDR3 spans 13 residues. The CDR3 here is CASSRAGGNEQYF. CDR3 DNA sequence: TGTGCCAGTTCCCGGGCAGGGGGAAACGAGCAGTACTTC.

V is TRBV5-1 and J is TRBJ2-3; D is unresolved. CDR1 and CDR2 from the germline V gene are SGHRS and YFSETQ. The CDR3 loop spans 16 amino acids. V was trimmed by 2 bases and J by 4 bases, leaving 17 bases between them. CDR3 DNA: TGCGCCAGCAGCTTCCAGGCCCGCAGGAGTCCAGATACGCAGTATTTT. It codes for CASSFQARRSPDTQYF.